This T cell receptor beta chain stems from a study of cytotoxic CD8 clonotypes in ibrutinib-treated CLL (dated by TCRdb to the early 2020s). Looking at the study overall: The cohort was composed of under 12 relapsed/refractory and about 15 treatment-naive patients; IGHV unmutated status was identified in under 18 patients. Partial responses were observed in roughly 24 patients and complete responses in 2; after a median follow-up of roughly 62 months, remission was maintained in roughly 14 patients and progression was observed in about twelve. Samples at response were collected after a median of about twelve months of treatment, with a range of 6 to 36 months. On average, each sample yielded 255,043 productive templates and 94,082 productive rearrangements. Of the approximately 91 people in the trial, 25 to 30 had longitudinal samples available. Cryopreserved peripheral blood mononuclear cells were obtained before treatment, at response, and at either sustained remission or disease progression. Every sample from remission and from progressive disease was obtained while the patients were still on ibrutinib. Overall study results and their limits: An increase in clonality was observed at ibrutinib response, with clonality remaining stable during sustained remission and falling back toward baseline at progression. Sustained-remission and progressing patients did not have matched sampling times, and lymph node repertoires were not examined. Public clonotypes were rare and either shrank or stayed stable during treatment, and the rise in clonality at ibrutinib response reflected expansion of private clonotypes. At baseline, clonality was higher than in age-matched healthy donors and showed a strong correlation with circulating CD8+ T-cell counts.

Points on this clone: No cognate antigen has been identified for it. Within one base of it there is no much larger clone, and no base qualities were kept.

The label giving this sample's time point can be read as: roughly 23 months on ibrutinib. Roughly 2.2 micrograms of genomic DNA were extracted from cryopreserved PBMCs for TCR beta library preparation. Longitudinal blood samples from CLL patients receiving ibrutinib monotherapy were subjected to high-throughput TCR beta sequencing. Patients were enrolled in a phase 2 open-label single-center ibrutinib monotherapy trial. On a MiSeq, deep resolution sequencing aimed for a depth between 1 in 1 million and 1 in 200,000 T cells, with each clonotype covered 10x on average. TCR beta libraries were generated with the immunoSEQ hsTCRB Kit. As for how the authors treated the data: The data were analyzed with ImmunoSEQ Analyzer and ImmunoSEQ Data Assistant, and V, D and J gene assignments followed IMGT definitions. Clonality was computed as one minus normalized Shannon entropy of productive rearrangement frequencies, ranging from 0 to 1. Only overrepresented clonotypes making up at least 0.05% of each patient's repertoire were included in the public clonotype analysis. Approximately 14 age-matched healthy donor repertoires from immuneACCESS were used as controls for clonality. The clones in this table, taken by TCRdb from immuneACCESS, are in-frame only. Not every clone is retained; where verified, under half of the shortfall comes from an unresolved V gene, and the cause of the rest is unknown. That table furnishes V, J and clone size, whereas the DNA furnished D and trimming. The sample contains roughly 250,000 clones, roughly 70% of them found a single time. 15% to 17% of the sample lies in the top ten.

The sequence derives from a human donor with chronic lymphocytic leukemia. The sequenced sample was PBMCs, obtained after 24 months of ibrutinib treatment.

The nucleotide sequence reads TGTGCCAGCGGGTCGACCGCAGTATCCTACGAGCAGTACTTC. It codes for CASGSTAVSYEQYF. The rearrangement joined TRBV28 to TRBJ2-7; the D gene remains uncertain. V is clipped by 8 bases and J by 1 base, and the sequence between their germline boundaries is 15 bases long. The germline V gene supplies CDR1 MDHEN and CDR2 SYDVKM. The CDR3 contains 14 residues, cysteine and phenylalanine counted. The kept DNA is CDR3 alone, 42 bases in frame from the first base.